The entry below gives a single T cell receptor (beta chain) sequence along with its context. The antigen is undetermined. The run of the v3.0 immunoSEQ assay was at survey level. The method was immunoSEQ multiplex PCR; TCRdb's version includes in-frame clones alone and lacks a portion of them. Of approximately 19,000 clones detected, roughly 80% appear once; the ten largest clones hold more than 10%. The data were taken from a study of long-term antiretroviral therapy in people with HIV. Clinicians in the United States treated all participants with HIV. Germline trimming cut 3 bases from V and 4 bases from J; bases unmatched to any gene: 7. Germline CDR1 SGHAT, CDR2 FQNNGV. This CDR3 contains 16 residues. Study-level results: For ART adherence, viral resistance and therapy changes, no data were available. Clonotypes expanded prior to ART showed repertoire dominance at all sampled time points. Versus controls, repertoires in people with HIV had narrower CDR3 length ranges.

The specimen was unsorted PBMCs, collected 2.3 years after starting antiretroviral therapy. The source is a woman aged 40 to 49 with HIV. The rearrangement uses TRBV11-2 and TRBJ1-1; the match to TRBD1 covers 11 bases. This CDR3 is CASSLGQGVGITEAFF. The CDR3 nucleotides are TGTGCCAGCAGCTTGGGACAGGGGGTAGGGATCACTGAAGCTTTCTTT.